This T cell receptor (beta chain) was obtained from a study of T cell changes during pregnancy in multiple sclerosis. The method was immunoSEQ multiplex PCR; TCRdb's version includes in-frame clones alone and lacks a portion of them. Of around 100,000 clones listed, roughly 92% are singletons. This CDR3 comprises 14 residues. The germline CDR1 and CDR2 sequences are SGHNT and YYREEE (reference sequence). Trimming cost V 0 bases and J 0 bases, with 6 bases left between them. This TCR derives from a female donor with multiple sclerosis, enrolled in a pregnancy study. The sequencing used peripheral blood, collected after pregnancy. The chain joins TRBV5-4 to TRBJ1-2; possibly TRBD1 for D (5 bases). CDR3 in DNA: TGTGCCAGCAGCTTGGGGGACTCTAACTATGGCTACACCTTC. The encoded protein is CASSLGDSNYGYTF.